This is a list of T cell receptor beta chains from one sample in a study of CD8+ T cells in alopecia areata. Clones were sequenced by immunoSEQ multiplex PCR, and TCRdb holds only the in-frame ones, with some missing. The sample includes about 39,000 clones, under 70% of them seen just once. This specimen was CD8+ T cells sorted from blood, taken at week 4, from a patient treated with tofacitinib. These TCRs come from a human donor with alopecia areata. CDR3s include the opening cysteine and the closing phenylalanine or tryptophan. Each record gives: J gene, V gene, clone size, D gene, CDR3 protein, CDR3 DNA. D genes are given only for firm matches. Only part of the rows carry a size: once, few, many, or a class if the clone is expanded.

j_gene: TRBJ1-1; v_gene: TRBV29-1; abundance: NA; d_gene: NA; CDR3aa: CSVPRGSEAFF; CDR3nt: TGCAGCGTTCCAAGGGGTTCTGAAGCTTTCTTT
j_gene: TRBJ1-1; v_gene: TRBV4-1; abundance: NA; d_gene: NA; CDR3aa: CASSQDVGNTEAFF; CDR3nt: TGCGCCAGCAGCCAAGATGTGGGGAACACTGAAGCTTTCTTT
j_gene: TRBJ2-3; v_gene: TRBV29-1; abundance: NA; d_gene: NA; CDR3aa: CSVRDFNYTDTQYF; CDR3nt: TGCAGCGTTCGGGACTTCAACTACACAGATACGCAGTATTTT
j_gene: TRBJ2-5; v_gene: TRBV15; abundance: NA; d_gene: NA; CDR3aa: CATSYGPSYETQYF; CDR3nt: TGTGCCACCAGCTATGGGCCCTCTTATGAGACCCAGTACTTC
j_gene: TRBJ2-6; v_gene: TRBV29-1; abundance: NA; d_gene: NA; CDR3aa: CSVAGEQISGANVLTF; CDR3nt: TGCAGCGTTGCGGGGGAACAGATCTCTGGGGCCAACGTCCTGACTTTC
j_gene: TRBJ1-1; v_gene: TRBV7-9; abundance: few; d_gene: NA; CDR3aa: CASSLVQGNTEAFF; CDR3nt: TGTGCCAGCAGCTTAGTACAGGGGAACACTGAAGCTTTCTTT
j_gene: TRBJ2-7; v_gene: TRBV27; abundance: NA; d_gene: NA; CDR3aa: CASSGGAVHEQYF; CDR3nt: TGTGCCAGCAGTGGGGGCGCGGTCCACGAGCAGTACTTC
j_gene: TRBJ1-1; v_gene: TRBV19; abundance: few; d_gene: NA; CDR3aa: CASSIGGNEAFF; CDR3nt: TGTGCCAGTAGTATAGGAGGGAATGAAGCTTTCTTT
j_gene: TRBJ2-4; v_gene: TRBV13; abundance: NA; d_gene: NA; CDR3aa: CASSLKESSLAKNIQYF; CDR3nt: TGTGCCAGCAGCTTAAAGGAGAGCAGCTTAGCCAAAAACATTCAGTACTTC
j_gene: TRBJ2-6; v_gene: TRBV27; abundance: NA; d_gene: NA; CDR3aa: CASTGSPSGANVLTF; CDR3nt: TGTGCCAGCACGGGATCGCCGTCTGGGGCCAACGTCCTGACTTTC
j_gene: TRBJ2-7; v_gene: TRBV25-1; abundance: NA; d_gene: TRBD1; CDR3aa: CASSERGTGDSYEQYF; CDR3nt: TGTGCCAGCAGTGAACGGGGGACAGGGGATTCCTACGAGCAGTACTTC
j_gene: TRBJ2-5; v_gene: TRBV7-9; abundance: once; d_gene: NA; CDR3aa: CASSPPGTETQYF; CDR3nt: TGTGCCAGCAGCCCCCCGGGGACGGAGACCCAGTACTTC
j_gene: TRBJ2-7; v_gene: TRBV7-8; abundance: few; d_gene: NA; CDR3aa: CASSPSYGDPVEQYF; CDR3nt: TGTGCCAGCAGCCCTAGCTACGGGGACCCTGTCGAGCAGTACTTC
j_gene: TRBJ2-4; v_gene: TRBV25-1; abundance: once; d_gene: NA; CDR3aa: CASSDTTFGDGNIQYF; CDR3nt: TGTGCCAGCAGTGACACGACCTTTGGTGATGGAAACATTCAGTACTTC
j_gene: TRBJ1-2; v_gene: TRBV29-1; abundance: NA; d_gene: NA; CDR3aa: CSVNVAGAGYTF; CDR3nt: TGCAGCGTTAACGTGGCAGGGGCGGGCTACACCTTC
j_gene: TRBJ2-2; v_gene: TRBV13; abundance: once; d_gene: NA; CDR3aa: CASSGGASTGELFF; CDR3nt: TGTGCCAGCAGCGGGGGGGCGAGCACCGGGGAGCTGTTTTTT
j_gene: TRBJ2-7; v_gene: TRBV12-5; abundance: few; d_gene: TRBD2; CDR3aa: CASAPSGDSYEQYF; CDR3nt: TGTGCTAGTGCCCCTAGCGGAGACTCCTACGAGCAGTACTTC
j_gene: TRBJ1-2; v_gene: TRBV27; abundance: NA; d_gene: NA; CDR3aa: CASRGGASYGYTF; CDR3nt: TGTGCCTCCAGGGGAGGGGCCAGCTATGGCTACACCTTC
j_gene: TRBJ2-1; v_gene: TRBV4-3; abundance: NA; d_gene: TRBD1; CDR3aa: CASSQDWDRGAVNEQFF; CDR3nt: TGCGCCAGCAGCCAGGATTGGGACAGGGGTGCGGTGAATGAGCAGTTCTTC
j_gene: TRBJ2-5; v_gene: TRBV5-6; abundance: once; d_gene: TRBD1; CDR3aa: CASSPDAQGAVETQYF; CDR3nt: TGTGCCAGCAGCCCTGATGCACAGGGGGCTGTAGAGACCCAGTACTTC
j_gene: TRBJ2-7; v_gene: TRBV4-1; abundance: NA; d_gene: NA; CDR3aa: CASSQRGSDEQYF; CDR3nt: TGCGCCAGCAGCCAAAGAGGGTCGGACGAGCAGTACTTC
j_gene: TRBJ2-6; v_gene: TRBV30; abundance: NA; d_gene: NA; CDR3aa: CAWSGGSGANVLTF; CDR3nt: TGTGCCTGGAGTGGAGGATCTGGGGCCAACGTCCTGACTTTC
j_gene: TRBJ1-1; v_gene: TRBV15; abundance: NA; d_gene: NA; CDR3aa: CATSRALNTEAFF; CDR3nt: TGTGCCACCAGCAGAGCCCTTAACACTGAAGCTTTCTTT
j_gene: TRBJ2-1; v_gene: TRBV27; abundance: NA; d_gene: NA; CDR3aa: CASSFGVDSYNEQFF; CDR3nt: TGTGCCAGCAGTTTCGGCGTAGACTCCTACAATGAGCAGTTCTTC
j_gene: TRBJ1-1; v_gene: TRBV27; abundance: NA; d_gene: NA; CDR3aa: CASSLFSSRTEAFF; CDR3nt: TGTGCCAGCAGTTTATTTTCCAGCCGCACTGAAGCTTTCTTT
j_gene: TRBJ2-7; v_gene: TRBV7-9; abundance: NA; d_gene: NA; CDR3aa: CASSGYEQYF; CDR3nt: TGTGCCAGCTCAGGCTACGAGCAGTACTTC
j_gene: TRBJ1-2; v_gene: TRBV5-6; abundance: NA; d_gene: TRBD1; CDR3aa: CASATTRDSHGYTF; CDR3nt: TGTGCCAGCGCCACAACCCGGGACAGCCACGGCTACACCTTC
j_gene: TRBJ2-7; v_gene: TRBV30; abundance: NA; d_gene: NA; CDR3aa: CAWSYGPYEQYF; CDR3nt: TGTGCCTGGAGTTATGGACCCTACGAGCAGTACTTC
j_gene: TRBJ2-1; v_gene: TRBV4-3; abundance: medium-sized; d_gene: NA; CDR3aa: CASSQDRGGLGQFF; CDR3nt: TGCGCCAGCAGCCAAGATAGGGGGGGGCTGGGGCAGTTCTTC
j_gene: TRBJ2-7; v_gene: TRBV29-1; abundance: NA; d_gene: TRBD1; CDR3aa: CSVMSTGAYEQYF; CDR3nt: TGCAGCGTTATGTCGACAGGGGCCTACGAGCAGTACTTC
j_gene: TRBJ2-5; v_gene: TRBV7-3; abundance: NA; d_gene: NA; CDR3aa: CASSLKQGLQETQYF; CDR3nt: TGTGCCAGCAGCTTAAAGCAGGGCCTCCAAGAGACCCAGTACTTC
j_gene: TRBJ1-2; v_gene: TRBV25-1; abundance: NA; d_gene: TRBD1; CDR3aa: CASSPRGRQGDYGYTF; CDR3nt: TGTGCCAGCAGCCCAAGGGGGCGACAGGGTGACTATGGCTACACCTTC
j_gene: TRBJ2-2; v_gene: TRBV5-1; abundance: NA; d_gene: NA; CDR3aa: CASRMEGPTGELFF; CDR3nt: TGCGCCAGCAGAATGGAGGGACCAACCGGGGAGCTGTTTTTT
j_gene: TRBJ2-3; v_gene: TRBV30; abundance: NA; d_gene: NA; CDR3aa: CAWEGGTDTQYF; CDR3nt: TGTGCCTGGGAAGGGGGCACAGATACGCAGTATTTT